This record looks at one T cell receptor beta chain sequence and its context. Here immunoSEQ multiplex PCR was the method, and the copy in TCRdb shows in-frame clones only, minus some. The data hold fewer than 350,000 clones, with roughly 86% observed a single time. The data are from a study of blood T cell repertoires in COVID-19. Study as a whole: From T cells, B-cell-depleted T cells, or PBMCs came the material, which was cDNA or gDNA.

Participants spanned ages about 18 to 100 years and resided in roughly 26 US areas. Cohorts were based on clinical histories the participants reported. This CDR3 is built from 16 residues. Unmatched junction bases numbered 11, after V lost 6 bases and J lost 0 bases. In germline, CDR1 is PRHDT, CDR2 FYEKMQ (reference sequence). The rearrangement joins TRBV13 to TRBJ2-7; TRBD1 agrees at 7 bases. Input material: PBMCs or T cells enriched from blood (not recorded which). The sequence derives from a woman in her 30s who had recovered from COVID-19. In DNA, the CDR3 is TGTGCCAGCAGGTACGGGCAGGGGGTATTCTCCTACGAGCAGTACTTC. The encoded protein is CASRYGQGVFSYEQYF.